A single sample gave rise to the 26 T cell receptor beta chains below, sequenced in a study of CD8 T cells in Susac syndrome. The authors reverse transcribed roughly 0.5 to 1 ug RNA with random hexamers. TCRdb called the immunoSEQ multiplex PCR reads again in MiXCR, with one record for every CDR3 protein. Of more than 250,000 distinct CDR3 sequences in the sample, about 91% were seen once. Specimen: CD4+ T cells from PBMCs. All receptors derive from a human donor with multiple sclerosis.

The V and J genes are TRBV7-6 and TRBJ1-4; D is unclear. Looked up from germline, CDR1 is SGHVS and CDR2 is FNYEAQ. This CDR3 has 14 amino acids. The V end was cut by 5 bases, the J end by 0 bases, with 7 bases between. CDR3: CASSLIPTNEKLFF. As DNA, the CDR3 is TGTGCCAGCAGCCTAATTCCAACTAATGAAAAACTGTTTTTT.

The chain uses TRBV10-3 and TRBJ1-4, with a tentative D call TRBD1 (6 bases). Germline CDR1 is ENHRY and CDR2 is SYGVKD. The V end lost 4 bases, the J end lost 6 bases, and 15 bases lay between the germline ends. The CDR3 loop spans 15 amino acids. CDR3 sequence (DNA): TGTGCCATCAGTGCCCATGGGGACACTGATGAAAAACTGTTTTTT. Its translation is CAISAHGDTDEKLFF.

The chain is built from TRBV12-3 or TRBV12-4 and TRBJ2-7; 14 nucleotides agree with TRBD2. The CDR3 loop spans 17 amino acids. After removal of 5 bases from V and 5 bases from J, the junction contained 11 bases not matched to a gene. In nucleotides, the CDR3 is TGTGCCAGCAGTCCCCGACTAGCGGGAGGGCCTTTAAACGAGCAGTACTTC. Its translation is CASSPRLAGGPLNEQYF.

CDR3 protein: CASSQARVKGETQYF. CDR3 bases: TGTGCCAGCAGCCAAGCCAGGGTAAAAGGAGAGACCCAGTACTTC. The chain uses TRBV3-1 and TRBJ2-5; TRBD1 might be the D (5 bases). Deletions cut 1 base from V and 4 bases from J, with 13 bases between. The germline V gene has CDR1 LGHDT and CDR2 YNNKEL (reference sequence). CDR3 length: 15 amino acids.

The V call is TRBV30, the J call TRBJ1-2; D gene uncertain. The CDR3 runs to 14 residues. Germline loops: CDR1 GTSNPN, CDR2 SVGIG (reference sequence). The V end lost 5 bases, the J end lost 8 bases, and 21 bases lay between the germline ends. CDR3 in DNA: TGTGCCTGGGAAGAAAACCGGGCTGCTAGGGGCTACACCTTC. Its protein product is CAWEENRAARGYTF.

The J gene is TRBJ2-7, the V gene TRBV18; no clear D. Trimming took 2 bases from V and 1 from J, leaving 9 bases between them. This CDR3 is built from 14 residues. In germline, CDR1 is KGHSH, CDR2 LQKENI. The CDR3 sequence: CASSPVTVSYEQYF. The DNA for the CDR3 is TGTGCCAGCTCACCAGTTACAGTTTCCTACGAGCAGTACTTC. Together with reference TRBV18 and TRBJ2-7, the CDR3 gives the full variable domain: NAGVMQNPRHLVRRRGQEARLRCSPMKGHSHVYWYRQLPEEGLKFMVYLQKENIIDESGMPKERFSAEFPKEGPSILRIQQVVRGDSAAYFCASSPVTVSYEQYFGPGTRLTVT.

V gene TRBV7-9 combines with J gene TRBJ1-3; D not certain. V lost 8 bases and J 4 bases, leaving 12 bases between the germline ends. Germline loops: CDR1 SEHNR, CDR2 FQNEAQ (reference sequence). CDR3 size: 13 residues. CDR3 region: CASSGGQGNTIYF. Here the CDR3 DNA reads TGTGCCAGCTCGGGAGGGCAGGGAAACACCATATATTTT.

As regards this clonotype: Because the CDR3's place on the DNA is in doubt, the DNA is left out and the CDR3 is given as listed by TCRdb. The CDR3 region is CASSQSWKNCFF. V gene TRBV23-1 combines with J gene TRBJ1-4. TRBV23-1 is reported as an ORF; its role is uncertain. A total of 12 residues make up the CDR3, ends included.

The gene calls are TRBV12-3 or TRBV12-4 and TRBJ1-5, with 11 bases aligning to TRBD1. The CDR3 is made up of 15 amino acids. V lost 5 bases and J lost 7; bases outside the gene matches: 7. This CDR3 reads CASSLGQGVRQPQHF. Written as DNA, the CDR3 is TGTGCCAGCAGTCTGGGACAGGGGGTCAGACAGCCCCAGCATTTT.

This chain uses TRBV7-9 with TRBJ2-1; D is possibly TRBD2 (6 bases). Germline lookup yields CDR1 SEHNR and CDR2 FQNEAQ (reference sequence). V was clipped by 3 bases and J by 10 bases, with 13 bases between them. The CDR3 covers 13 residues. In DNA, the CDR3 is TGTGCCAGCAGCTTGCGGGACCCACAGGAGCAGTTCTTC. Translated, it gives CASSLRDPQEQFF.

This clonotype was observed a handful of times. The chain has TRBV11-2 and TRBJ1-2, with no clear D. Deletions cut 5 bases from V and 6 bases from J, with 16 bases between. Germline V gene lookup returns CDR1 SGHAT and CDR2 FQNNGV. The CDR3 consists of 14 residues. The CDR3 DNA reads TGTGCCAGCAGCCCGAGCGCACAAAGCAATGGCTACACCTTC. This translates into CASSPSAQSNGYTF.

V and J are TRBV6-5 and TRBJ1-2, with unresolved D. Trimming took off 2 bases at V and 0 bases at J, with 4 bases between the two ends. In germline, CDR1 is MNHEY, CDR2 SVGAGI. The CDR3 covers 13 residues. In nucleotides, the CDR3 is TGTGCCAGCAGTTACAGGGCTAACTATGGCTACACCTTC. It yields the protein CASSYRANYGYTF.

The chain couples TRBV6-5 to TRBJ1-2, with D possibly TRBD1 on 5 matching bases. CDR3 length: 16 amino acids. Germline V gene data show CDR1 as MNHEY and CDR2 as SVGAGI. The V end was cut by 0 bases, the J end by 2 bases, with 13 bases between. CDR3: CASSYSRRGPNYGYTF. In DNA, the CDR3 is TGTGCCAGCAGTTACTCGAGACGGGGCCCGAACTATGGCTACACCTTC.

This clonotype was seen once. The V gene is TRBV2, the J gene TRBJ2-3; 8 bases are shared with TRBD1. There are 14 residues in the CDR3. The germline CDR1 and CDR2 sequences are SNHLY and FYNNEI. Trimming at V came to 6 bases and at J to 8 bases, leaving 10 bases not matched to a gene. In DNA form, the CDR3 reads TGTGCCAGCAGGTCGGACAGGGCTGGGGGTACGCAGTATTTT. It translates to CASRSDRAGGTQYF. The entire variable domain, with the rest obtained from reference TRBV2 and TRBJ2-3, is as follows: EPEVTQTPSHQVTQMGQEVILRCVPISNHLYFYWYRQILGQKVEFLVSFYNNEISEKSEIFDDQFSVERPDGSNFTLKIRSTKLEDSAMYFCASRSDRAGGTQYFGPGTRLTVL.

The chain recombines TRBV2 with TRBJ2-1; 13 bases agree with TRBD2. The CDR3 is 21 residues long. CDR1 and CDR2 (germline): SNHLY, FYNNEI. The ends lost 3 bases at V and 1 base at J; junction bases unmatched: 15. CDR3 DNA: TGTGCCAGCAGTGATTGGGGGGCGAGGACTAGCGGGAGTCGGTCCTACAATGAGCAGTTCTTC. This encodes CASSDWGARTSGSRSYNEQFF.

In this sample, this clonotype turned up once. The CDR3 DNA sequence: TGTGCCAGTTCTAACGCCGGGACTAGCGCCTACGAGCAGTACTTC. This gives the protein CASSNAGTSAYEQYF. The chain recombines TRBV19 with TRBJ2-7; 10 nucleotides align to TRBD2. The V gene's germline CDR1 is LNHDA and CDR2 SQIVND (reference sequence). This CDR3 is 15 amino acids long. Trimming took 8 bases from V and 2 from J; bases not matched to a gene: 9.

V is TRBV18 and J is TRBJ1-5, with no clear D. Germline values: CDR1 KGHSH, CDR2 LQKENI. Trimming removed 3 bases from V and 7 bases from J, with 13 bases in between. The CDR3 spans 14 residues. The DNA for the CDR3 is TGTGCCAGCTCACCCGGACCACAGAACCAGCCCCAGCATTTT. Its protein product is CASSPGPQNQPQHF.

The rearrangement joins TRBV19 to TRBJ1-1; D remains unclear. The ends were cut back, 6 bases at V and 1 base at J, with 9 bases in the middle. Germline V CDR1 and CDR2: LNHDA, SQIVND (reference sequence). This CDR3 comprises 13 residues. In DNA, the CDR3 is TGTGCCAGTAGGAGAGCGGAGAACACTGAAGCTTTCTTT. Encoded protein: CASRRAENTEAFF.

The CDR3 region is CSVETRQGAEGYTF. CDR3 coding DNA: TGCAGCGTTGAGACGCGACAGGGGGCGGAGGGCTACACCTTC. The V call is TRBV29-1, the J call TRBJ1-2; TRBD1 matches 10 bases. The germline gives CDR1 SQVTM, CDR2 ANQGSEA. CDR3 length: 14 amino acids. Trimming removed 3 bases from V and 8 bases from J; junction bases left unmatched: 9.

CDR3 in DNA: TGTGCCAGCAGCTACGGGACAACCAACTATGGCTACACCTTC. It yields the protein CASSYGTTNYGYTF. The chain employs TRBV7-9 and TRBJ1-2; weak D call: TRBD1 (6 bases). The CDR3 sequence is 14 residues long. Trimming cost V 4 bases and J 2 bases, with 11 bases left between them. Germline V gives CDR1 SEHNR, CDR2 FQNEAQ (reference sequence).

A single count supports this clonotype. The DNA of the CDR3 is TGTGCCAGTAGTTCCCAGACAGGGTGGAGGGACATTCAGTACTTC. Translation: CASSSQTGWRDIQYF. The V call is TRBV19, the J call TRBJ2-4, with D maybe TRBD1 (7 bases). The V and J ends lost 5 bases and 8 bases respectively, with 19 bases between them. Germline V gene data show CDR1 as LNHDA and CDR2 as SQIVND (reference sequence). CDR3 length: 15 residues.

The chain uses TRBV30 and TRBJ1-2; D is possibly TRBD1 (6 bases). Germline V gives CDR1 GTSNPN, CDR2 SVGIG (reference sequence). The CDR3 is 13 amino acids. Trimming pared 6 bases from V and 2 bases from J, leaving 13 bases between. In DNA, the CDR3 is TGTGCCTGCCGACAGGACTTCAACTATGGCTACACCTTC. Its protein is CACRQDFNYGYTF.

The V gene is TRBV21-1, the J gene TRBJ2-1; the table gives TRBD2 as D, unverified against the DNA. TRBV21-1 is listed as a pseudogene. The length of the CDR3 is 17 residues. CDR3 sequence reads: CASSGTSGRSSYNEQFF. The CDR3 DNA follows: TGTGCCAGCAGCGGGACTAGCGGGAGGTCCTCCTACAATGAGCAGTTCTTC.

The CDR3 loop is CSAVAGTSAYNEQFF. The DNA of the CDR3 is TGCAGCGCCGTAGCCGGGACTAGCGCCTACAATGAGCAGTTCTTC. The chain is built from TRBV29-1 and TRBJ2-1, with 10 bases aligning to TRBD2. The germline gives CDR1 SQVTM, CDR2 ANQGSEA. This CDR3 spans 15 amino acids. Unmatched junction bases numbered 8, after V lost 7 bases and J lost 2 bases.

The chain uses TRBV20-1 and TRBJ2-1; TRBD2 aligns across 14 bases. There are 17 residues in the CDR3. Germline V CDR1 and CDR2: DFQATT, SNEGSKA (reference sequence). Unmatched junction bases numbered 15, after V lost 5 bases and J lost 9 bases. The CDR3 loop reads CSAPGTSGGRRPREQFF. In nucleotides, the CDR3 is TGCAGTGCTCCCGGGACTAGCGGGGGACGTCGGCCGCGTGAGCAGTTCTTC.

The chain has TRBV7-8 and TRBJ2-5; 8 bases match TRBD2. V was clipped by 6 bases and J by 5 bases; unmatched bases: 8. This CDR3 has 14 residues. CDR1 is SGHVS and CDR2 is FQNEAQ in the germline V gene. Here the CDR3 reads CASRKTGTRETQYF. In DNA, the CDR3 is TGTGCCAGCAGGAAGACCGGGACTAGGGAGACCCAGTACTTC.